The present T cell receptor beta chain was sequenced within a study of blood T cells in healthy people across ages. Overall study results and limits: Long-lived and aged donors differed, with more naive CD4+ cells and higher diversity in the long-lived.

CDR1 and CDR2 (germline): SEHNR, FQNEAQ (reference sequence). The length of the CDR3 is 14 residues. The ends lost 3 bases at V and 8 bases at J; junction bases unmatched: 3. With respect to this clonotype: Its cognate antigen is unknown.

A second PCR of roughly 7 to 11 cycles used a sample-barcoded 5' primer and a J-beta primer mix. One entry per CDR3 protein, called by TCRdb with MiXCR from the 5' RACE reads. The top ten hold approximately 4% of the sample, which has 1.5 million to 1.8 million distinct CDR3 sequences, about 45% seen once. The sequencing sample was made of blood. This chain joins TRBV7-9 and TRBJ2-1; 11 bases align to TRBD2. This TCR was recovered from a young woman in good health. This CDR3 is CASSLTSGVDEQFF. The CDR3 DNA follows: TGTGCCAGCAGCTTGACTAGCGGGGTGGATGAGCAGTTCTTC. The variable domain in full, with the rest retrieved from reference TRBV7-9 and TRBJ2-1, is DTGVSQNPRHKITKRGQNVTFRCDPISEHNRLYWYRQTLGQGPEFLTYFQNEAQLEKSRLLSDRFSAERPKGSFSTLEIQRTEQGDSAMYLCASSLTSGVDEQFFGPGTRLTVL.